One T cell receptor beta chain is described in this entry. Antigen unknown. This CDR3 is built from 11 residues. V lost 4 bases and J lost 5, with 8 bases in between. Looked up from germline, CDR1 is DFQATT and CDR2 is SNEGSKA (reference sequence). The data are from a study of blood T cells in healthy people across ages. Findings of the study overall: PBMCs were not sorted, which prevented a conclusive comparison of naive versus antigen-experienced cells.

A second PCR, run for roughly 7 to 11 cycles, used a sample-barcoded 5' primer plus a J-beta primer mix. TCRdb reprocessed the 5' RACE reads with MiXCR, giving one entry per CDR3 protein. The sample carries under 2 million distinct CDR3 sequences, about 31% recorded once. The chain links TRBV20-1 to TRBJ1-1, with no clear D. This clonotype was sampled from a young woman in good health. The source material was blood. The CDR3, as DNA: TGCAGTGCTATGTCATCTACTGAAGCTTTCTTT. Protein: CSAMSSTEAFF.